The 32 T cell receptor beta chains in this list originate from one sample, sequenced in a study of blood T cell repertoires in COVID-19. Repertoires were generated with immunoSEQ multiplex PCR, while TCRdb's copy carries only in-frame clones and drops some. Of fewer than 120,000 clones listed, 76% were seen once; the top ten hold roughly 3.8%. Input material: peripheral blood. The receptors derive from a woman of 80 years or more with acute or convalescent COVID-19.

The chain employs TRBV27 and TRBJ1-3, with no clear D. This CDR3 contains 15 residues. V lost 2 bases, J lost 0 bases, and 8 bases lay in between. Germline loops: CDR1 MNHEY, CDR2 SMNVEV (reference sequence). As DNA, the CDR3 is TGTGCCAGCAGTTTAGCAGGCGCCTCTGGAAACACCATATATTTT. It translates to CASSLAGASGNTIYF.

The rearrangement joins TRBV6-5 to TRBJ1-2, with 7 bases lining up with TRBD1. Unmatched junction bases numbered 5, after V lost 6 bases and J lost 4 bases. The CDR3 has 13 residues. CDR1 is MNHEY and CDR2 is SVGAGI in the germline V gene. Written as DNA, the CDR3 is TGTGCCAGCAGGGGACAGCTAGGCTATGGCTACACCTTC. Translated: CASRGQLGYGYTF.

The chain joins TRBV10-1 to TRBJ1-5; no reliable D call. The CDR3 runs to 13 residues. Germline assignment: CDR1 WNHNN and CDR2 SYGVQD (reference sequence). Trimming cost V 1 base and J 9 bases, with 10 bases left between them. DNA for the CDR3: TGCGCCAGCAGTGAGTTCGAGACGGGGCCCCAGCATTTT. Translating it yields CASSEFETGPQHF.

The chain uses TRBV5-1 and TRBJ2-1; possibly TRBD2 for D (6 bases). V was shortened by 0 bases and J by 2 bases, with 9 bases between the two germline ends. Germline V gene data show CDR1 as SGHRS and CDR2 as YFSETQ. This CDR3 comprises 15 residues. CDR3 loop: CASSLGRETYNEQFF. DNA for the CDR3: TGCGCCAGCAGCTTGGGTCGGGAGACCTACAATGAGCAGTTCTTC.

J is TRBJ2-5 and V is TRBV7-9; TRBD1 matches 7 bases. Germline assignment: CDR1 SEHNR and CDR2 FQNEAQ (reference sequence). This CDR3 contains 13 residues. Trimming cost V 5 bases and J 5 bases; bases outside gene matches: 5. The CDR3: CASSESRGETQYF. In nucleotides, the CDR3 is TGTGCCAGCAGCGAGTCCAGGGGGGAGACCCAGTACTTC.

This clone was seen just once. The V call is TRBV10-2, the J call TRBJ1-6, with no clear D. Germline values: CDR1 WSHSY, CDR2 SAAADI. Trimming cost V 7 bases and J 9 bases, with 16 bases left between them. The CDR3 spans 14 residues. CDR3 protein: CASTQLGFGSPLHF. CDR3 DNA: TGCGCCAGCACCCAGTTGGGCTTTGGTTCACCCCTCCACTTT.

This clone was observed once. Other DNA sequences from this sample encode an identical CDR3 as well. The CDR3 spells CASSSGDYGYTF. The CDR3 DNA is TGTGCCAGCAGCTCGGGGGACTATGGCTACACCTTC. The rearrangement uses TRBV28 and TRBJ1-2; D is possibly TRBD1 (5 bases). The ends were cut back, 6 bases at V and 3 bases at J, with 8 bases in the middle. The germline gives CDR1 MDHEN, CDR2 SYDVKM. The CDR3 has 12 amino acids.

This clone was seen a handful of times. The chain employs TRBV5-1 and TRBJ1-1; D is perhaps TRBD1 (5 bases). This CDR3 has 15 residues. CDR1 and CDR2 from the germline V gene are SGHRS and YFSETQ. V gave up 4 bases and J gave up 3 bases, with 16 bases separating them. CDR3 nucleotides: TGCGCCAGCAGCAAGAGGGGCAGCGGGGACACTGAAGCTTTCTTT. Its translation: CASSKRGSGDTEAFF.

The chain couples TRBV5-1 to TRBJ2-3, with 11 bases aligning to TRBD2. The trim removed 4 bases at V and 1 base at J, leaving 8 bases unmatched. CDR1 and CDR2 from the germline V gene are SGHRS and YFSETQ. This CDR3 has 17 residues. CDR3 region: CASSPNLSGGGTDTQYF. The CDR3 DNA reads as TGCGCCAGCAGCCCAAACCTTAGCGGGGGGGGCACAGATACGCAGTATTTT.

The gene calls are TRBV11-2 and TRBJ1-6, with 8 bases matching TRBD1. The CDR3 runs to 15 residues. The V and J ends lost 6 bases and 7 bases, in that order; junction bases with no gene match: 8. CDR1 and CDR2 from the germline V gene are SGHAT and FQNNGV. The CDR3 coding sequence is TGTGCCAGCAGTCCCCCGGGGGACAGGAATTCACCCCTCCACTTT. Amino acid sequence: CASSPPGDRNSPLHF.

The gene calls are TRBV5-1 and TRBJ2-2, with 9 bases aligning to TRBD1. Germline assignment: CDR1 SGHRS and CDR2 YFSETQ. Germline trimming cut 4 bases from V and 3 bases from J; bases unmatched to any gene: 4. CDR3 length equals 15 residues. CDR3 protein: CASSPRTGDTGELFF. DNA of the CDR3: TGCGCCAGCAGCCCCCGGACAGGGGACACCGGGGAGCTGTTTTTT.

The rearrangement joins TRBV6-1 to TRBJ1-6; 7 bases fit TRBD1. The junction had 1 base not matched to a gene; V was cut back by 1 base and J by 7 bases. CDR1 MNHNS and CDR2 SASEGT come from the germline V gene. This CDR3 region has 14 residues. The CDR3 here is CASSEVTGNSPLHF. CDR3 in DNA: TGTGCCAGCAGTGAAGTGACAGGGAATTCACCCCTCCACTTT.

V and J are TRBV15 and TRBJ2-1, with 9 bases that match TRBD1. The CDR3 covers 15 residues. With V trimmed by 0 bases and J by 8 bases, 5 bases remained unmatched. Looked up from germline, CDR1 is LNHNV and CDR2 is YYDKDF (reference sequence). The CDR3, as DNA: TGTGCCACCAGCAGAGATCGAAGGACAGGGGATGAGCAGTTCTTC. Its translation is CATSRDRRTGDEQFF. Complete variable domain (other parts from reference TRBV15 and TRBJ2-1): DAMVIQNPRYQVTQFGKPVTLSCSQTLNHNVMYWYQQKSSQAPKLLFHYYDKDFNNEADTPDNFQSRRPNTSFCFLDIRSPGLGDTAMYLCATSRDRRTGDEQFFGPGTRLTVL.

This clone was recorded only once. V is TRBV7-3 and J is TRBJ1-3, with 8 bases identical to TRBD1. The V segment lost 5 bases and the J segment 0 bases; nucleotides outside the gene matches: 6. CDR3 length equals 16 residues. Germline assignment: CDR1 SGHTA and CDR2 FQGTGA. CDR3 amino acids: CASSPDRVSSGNTIYF. CDR3 DNA: TGTGCCAGCAGCCCGGACAGGGTGAGCTCTGGAAACACCATATATTTT. The full variable domain, rest sourced from reference TRBV7-3 and TRBJ1-3, is GAGVSQTPSNKVTEKGKYVELRCDPISGHTALYWYRQSLGQGPEFLIYFQGTGAADDSGLPNDRFFAVRPEGSVSTLKIQRTERGDSAVYLCASSPDRVSSGNTIYFGEGSWLTVV.

The rearrangement uses TRBV6-6 and TRBJ1-3; D call uncertain. Deletions cut 6 bases from V and 1 base from J, with 16 bases between. There are 16 residues in the CDR3. Germline CDR1 is MNHNY and CDR2 is SVGAGI (reference sequence). CDR3 protein: CASSRQEGWSGNTIYF. The CDR3, as DNA: TGTGCCAGCAGCCGTCAGGAGGGTTGGTCTGGAAACACCATATATTTT.

This chain uses TRBV7-3 with TRBJ2-1; 7 bases line up with TRBD2. Germline V gene lookup returns CDR1 SGHTA and CDR2 FQGTGA. With V trimmed by 4 bases and J by 9 bases, 6 bases remained unmatched. The CDR3 runs 13 residues. CDR3: CASSSGTKREQFF. For the CDR3, the DNA is TGTGCCAGCAGCTCAGGGACTAAACGTGAGCAGTTCTTC.

The CDR3 reads CASSLGGVGYYEQYF. The CDR3 DNA follows: TGTGCCAGCAGCCTTGGCGGCGTTGGGTACTACGAGCAGTACTTC. The chain carries TRBV7-2 and TRBJ2-7; D uncertain. CDR3 length: 15 amino acids. CDR1 and CDR2 (germline): SGHTA, FQGNSA. V was trimmed by 5 bases and J by 3 bases, leaving 17 bases between them.

The J gene is TRBJ1-1, the V gene TRBV30; maybe TRBD1 (6 bases). CDR1 is GTSNPN and CDR2 is SVGIG in the germline V gene (reference sequence). The length of the CDR3 is 15 residues. Trimming removed 3 bases at V and 4 bases at J, with 18 bases between. The CDR3 protein is CAWRVIQGVSTEAFF. The CDR3 nucleotides are TGTGCCTGGAGAGTAATACAGGGAGTGAGCACTGAAGCTTTCTTT. The full variable domain, completed using reference TRBV30 and TRBJ1-1, is SQTIHQWPATLVQPVGSPLSLECTVEGTSNPNLYWYRQAAGRGLQLLFYSVGIGQISSEVPQNLSASRPQDRQFILSSKKLLLSDSGFYLCAWRVIQGVSTEAFFGQGTRLTVV.

The CDR3, as DNA: TGCGCCAGCAGCCAAGAGGGGCAGGGCTTTGGCTACACCTTC. Its protein product is CASSQEGQGFGYTF. The chain combines TRBV4-1 with TRBJ1-2, with D maybe TRBD1 (5 bases). Per germline, CDR1 MGHRA and CDR2 YSYEKL. The CDR3 length is 14 residues. Trimming took off 0 bases at V and 7 bases at J, with 12 bases between the two ends.

In this sample, this clone turned up a few times. The rearrangement joins TRBV2 to TRBJ2-5; tentative D call: TRBD1 (6 bases). The CDR3 totals 14 residues. The germline V gene has CDR1 SNHLY and CDR2 FYNNEI. With 6 bases removed from V and 5 bases from J, the gap between germline ends came to 16 bases. The CDR3: CASSPLGASETQYF. CDR3 bases: TGTGCCAGCAGCCCCCTGGGGGCCTCGGAGACCCAGTACTTC.

This chain connects TRBV29-1 to TRBJ2-2, with 7 bases fitting TRBD2. The CDR3 consists of 14 residues. J gave up 2 bases and V 3 bases, and 3 bases lay outside the gene matches. CDR1 and CDR2 (germline): SQVTM, ANQGSEA. CDR3 sequence: CSVEGEGNTGELFF. The CDR3 nucleotides are TGCAGCGTTGAGGGGGAGGGTAACACCGGGGAGCTGTTTTTT.

This chain's CDR3 is CARGDRVGGYTF. The CDR3 DNA follows: TGTGCCAGGGGGGACAGGGTAGGGGGCTACACCTTC. The V gene is TRBV28, the J gene TRBJ1-2; 9 bases agree with TRBD1. The CDR3 totals 12 residues. Germline-derived CDR1 and CDR2 are MDHEN and SYDVKM. V was pared by 9 bases and J by 8 bases, with 7 bases of the junction left unmatched.

The chain carries TRBV6-5 and TRBJ1-1; D is unresolved. CDR1 and CDR2 (germline): MNHEY, SVGAGI. The CDR3 totals 14 residues. The ends were cut back, 0 bases at V and 4 bases at J, with 9 bases in the middle. The CDR3 sequence: CASSYSGQVTEAFF. DNA for the CDR3: TGTGCCAGCAGTTACTCAGGCCAGGTCACTGAAGCTTTCTTT.

The chain recombines TRBV6-1 with TRBJ1-5; D not resolved. The ends were cut back, 1 base at V and 3 bases at J, with 10 bases in the middle. This CDR3 region has 15 residues. In germline, CDR1 is MNHNS, CDR2 SASEGT. CDR3 loop: CASSEGNSPNQPQHF. CDR3 coding DNA: TGTGCCAGCAGTGAAGGGAACAGCCCCAATCAGCCCCAGCATTTT.

The chain uses TRBV29-1 and TRBJ2-3; 8 positions match TRBD1. V shed 5 bases, J shed 6 bases, and the junction held 7 bases outside the gene matches. The CDR3 spans 13 residues. Per germline, CDR1 SQVTM and CDR2 ANQGSEA. CDR3 DNA sequence: TGCAGCGTTTCAACAGGGGGATGGGATACGCAGTATTTT. Amino acid sequence: CSVSTGGWDTQYF.

The rearrangement joins TRBV3-1 (or the pseudogene TRBV3-2) to TRBJ2-5, with TRBD2 identical over 11 bases. The CDR3 is 18 amino acids. Per the germline V gene, CDR1 is LGHDT and CDR2 is YNNKEL (reference sequence). Trimming cost V 1 base and J 4 bases; bases outside gene matches: 11. The CDR3 DNA reads TGTGCCAGCAGCCAAGGGCTAGCGGGGGGCCGAGCGGGAGAGACCCAGTACTTC. Protein sequence: CASSQGLAGGRAGETQYF.

This chain connects TRBV6-5 to TRBJ2-3; 10 nucleotides align to TRBD2. In germline, CDR1 is MNHEY, CDR2 SVGAGI. Losses at the gene ends were 7 bases for V and 0 bases for J; bases not matched to a gene: 4. CDR3 length equals 15 residues. The CDR3 here is CASTRTSGSTDTQYF. CDR3 bases: TGTGCCAGCACCAGGACTAGCGGAAGCACAGATACGCAGTATTTT.

CDR3 in DNA: TGTGCCAGCAGCCCCACCGGACAGCCGGATCAGCCCCAGCATTTT. Translation gives CASSPTGQPDQPQHF. The chain has TRBV2 and TRBJ1-5; D is possibly TRBD1 (6 bases). V was cut by 6 bases and J by 5 bases, with 17 bases left in between. This CDR3 comprises 15 residues. The germline V gene has CDR1 SNHLY and CDR2 FYNNEI.

The chain is built from TRBV7-2 and TRBJ2-7, with 7 bases fitting TRBD1. The CDR3 runs 14 residues. Germline-derived CDR1 and CDR2 are SGHTA and FQGNSA. Trimming took 8 bases from V and 3 from J; bases not matched to a gene: 10. Here the CDR3 DNA reads TGTGCCAGCGCGGTGGGACAGCCAAACTACGAGCAGTACTTC. The encoded protein is CASAVGQPNYEQYF.

The rearrangement joins TRBV5-1 to TRBJ1-4; D remains unclear. V was trimmed by 2 bases and J by 6 bases, leaving 11 bases between them. Germline CDR1 reads SGHRS; CDR2 reads YFSETQ. The CDR3 is made up of 14 amino acids. This CDR3 is CASSLTRADEKLFF. The DNA for the CDR3 is TGCGCCAGCAGCTTAACGAGGGCGGATGAAAAACTGTTTTTT.

The chain combines TRBV10-3 with TRBJ1-4; D perhaps matches TRBD1 (6 bases). V was pared by 4 bases and J by 6 bases, with 12 bases between. The V gene's germline CDR1 is ENHRY and CDR2 SYGVKD. The CDR3 consists of 14 residues. For the CDR3, the DNA is TGTGCCATCAGTGTCCACAGGGATGATGAAAAACTGTTTTTT. The encoded protein is CAISVHRDDEKLFF.

The chain couples TRBV28 to TRBJ2-2, with D maybe TRBD2 (6 bases). V lost 6 bases, J lost 3 bases, and 14 bases lay in between. This CDR3 is built from 15 residues. Germline V gives CDR1 MDHEN, CDR2 SYDVKM. The CDR3: CASSRGTGYTGELFF. CDR3 in DNA: TGTGCCAGCAGCCGCGGGACTGGCTACACCGGGGAGCTGTTTTTT.